This is a list of T cell receptor beta chains from one sample in a study of OX40 agonist ivuxolimab in advanced cancers. Some clones are missing from TCRdb's copy, which holds only in-frame ones; the method was immunoSEQ multiplex PCR. The sample lists 84,000 or so clones; about 88% were seen once. Sample: CD4+ or CD8+ T cells sorted from blood, taken in a trial of the OX40 agonist ivuxolimab. The receptors here all came from an adult with an advanced solid tumor such as melanoma, head and neck, liver or kidney cancer. Both conserved end residues are part of each CDR3. A D gene is named only where the DNA matches it firmly. Not every row has a clone size; where given, it reads once, few, many or a size class.

D,size,J,V,DNA,CDR3
TRBD2,NA,TRBJ2-7,TRBV2,TGTGCCAGCAGTGATTGGCGGGGGATGAACGAGCAGTACTTC,CASSDWRGMNEQYF
NA,NA,TRBJ1-2,TRBV5-1,TGCGCCAGCACCCAGGCCCAAGGATATGATGGCTACACCTTC,CASTQAQGYDGYTF
NA,NA,TRBJ2-1,TRBV7-6,TGTGCCAGCAGTCCAGACTTGCAGACCTACAATGAGCAGTTCTTC,CASSPDLQTYNEQFF
NA,NA,TRBJ1-5,TRBV7-8,TGTGCCAGCAGCTTAGCTGGGCAGGGGAGGCAGCCCCAGCATTTT,CASSLAGQGRQPQHF
TRBD1,NA,TRBJ2-3,TRBV7-9,TGTGCCAGCAGCTATGGACAGGCGACCACAGATACGCAGTATTTT,CASSYGQATTDTQYF
NA,NA,TRBJ2-5,TRBV7-2,TGTGCCAGCAGCTTACAGGTGACACGCCAACAATTAGAGACCCAGTACTTC,CASSLQVTRQQLETQYF
TRBD2,NA,TRBJ2-2,TRBV11-3,TGTGCCAGCAGCTTACAACCGGGACTAGCGGGTACCGGGGAGCTGTTTTTT,CASSLQPGLAGTGELFF
NA,NA,TRBJ2-6,TRBV27,TGTGCCAGCAGCGTTCTCTCTGGGGCCAACGTCCTGACTTTC,CASSVLSGANVLTF
NA,NA,TRBJ1-1,TRBV5-7,TGTGCCAGCAGCTTGGTATGGCCAGCTACGAACACTGAAGCTTTCTTT,CASSLVWPATNTEAFF
NA,NA,TRBJ1-4,TRBV10-1,TGCGCCAGCAGTGAGATGGGGAAAAAACTGTTTTTT,CASSEMGKKLFF
NA,NA,TRBJ1-1,TRBV5-1,TGCGCCAGCAGCTTGGTGGGGGTCAACACTGAAGCTTTCTTT,CASSLVGVNTEAFF
NA,NA,TRBJ2-6,TRBV10-3,TGTGCCATCAGTGGCACGCTCGGGACGTATGGGGCCAACGTCCTGACTTTC,CAISGTLGTYGANVLTF
TRBD2,NA,TRBJ2-3,TRBV5-4,TGTGCCAGCAGCTTACTAGCGGGGGGGAATATAGATACGCAGTATTTT,CASSLLAGGNIDTQYF
TRBD1,NA,TRBJ1-1,TRBV6-6,TGTGCCAGCAGTTCCCTGACAGGGGCAACGAACACTGAAGCTTTCTTT,CASSSLTGATNTEAFF
NA,NA,TRBJ1-1,TRBV18,TGTGCCAGCTCACCACAGGGTATGAACACTGAAGCTTTCTTT,CASSPQGMNTEAFF
NA,once,TRBJ1-2,TRBV13,TGTGCCAGCAGCGCGGGGGGCAGGGTGTATCAAAACTATGGCTACACCTTC,CASSAGGRVYQNYGYTF
NA,NA,TRBJ1-2,TRBV29-1,TGCAGCGTTGTCTCTGGTTGGGGCAGAGGGGACTATGGCTACACCTTC,CSVVSGWGRGDYGYTF
NA,NA,TRBJ2-2,TRBV30,TGTGCCTGGAGATTGGGGGGTTCGAACACCGGGGAGCTGTTTTTT,CAWRLGGSNTGELFF
NA,NA,TRBJ1-3,TRBV30,TGTGCCTGTCCGGGGGGTGGCTCTGGAAACACCATATATTTT,CACPGGGSGNTIYF
NA,NA,TRBJ2-2,TRBV10-3,TGTGCCATCACCGCAGGTAACCCCGGGGAGCTGTTTTTT,CAITAGNPGELFF
NA,NA,TRBJ1-1,TRBV11-2,TGTGCCAGCATCCTCCGGGGGAACACTGAAGCTTTCTTT,CASILRGNTEAFF
NA,NA,TRBJ2-7,TRBV5-1,TGCGCCAGCAGCGCCGGGACTTCCTCCTACGAGCAGTACTTC,CASSAGTSSYEQYF
NA,NA,TRBJ2-5,TRBV5-1,TGCGCCAGCAGCTCAGGGACCAAAACCCCAGAGACCCAGTACTTC,CASSSGTKTPETQYF
TRBD1,NA,TRBJ2-1,TRBV18,TGTGCCAGCTCACCCGTGACAGGGGCCAATGAGCAGTTCTTC,CASSPVTGANEQFF
NA,NA,TRBJ2-5,TRBV7-6,TGTGCCAGCAGCCCTTCGGGCCAGAGAGAAGAGACCCAGTACTTC,CASSPSGQREETQYF
TRBD1,NA,TRBJ1-2,TRBV10-3,TGTGCCACCTCGCCCTCGACAGGGTCCGGCGGCTACACCTTC,CATSPSTGSGGYTF
TRBD2,few,TRBJ2-3,TRBV7-8,TGTGCCAGCAGCTTAGGGGTCGGGGGGGCAGATACGCAGTATTTT,CASSLGVGGADTQYF
TRBD1,NA,TRBJ2-5,TRBV5-1,TGCGCCAGCAGCTTGGTCCCCGGGACAGAAGAGACCCAGTACTTC,CASSLVPGTEETQYF
NA,NA,TRBJ1-1,TRBV19,TGTGCCAGTAGTCCGGGGACTAACGGGGTAAGGACTGAAGCTTTCTTT,CASSPGTNGVRTEAFF
TRBD1,NA,TRBJ2-2,TRBV18,TGTGCCAGCTCCCGGCCGGGACAGGGCTCCGGGGAGCTGTTTTTT,CASSRPGQGSGELFF
TRBD1,few,TRBJ1-2,TRBV18,TGTGCCAGCTCACCATTTGGACAGGGGGCGTCGAACTATGGCTACACCTTC,CASSPFGQGASNYGYTF
NA,NA,TRBJ1-1,TRBV11-3,TGTGCCAGCAGCTTACGGAGAGGGGTGAACACTGAAGCTTTCTTT,CASSLRRGVNTEAFF
TRBD1,once,TRBJ1-1,TRBV18,TGTGCCAGCTCACCAGAGACAGGGGTAATGAACACTGAAGCTTTCTTT,CASSPETGVMNTEAFF
TRBD2,NA,TRBJ2-3,TRBV10-3,TGTGCCACACTAGCGGGGGGGAGCAGGGATACGCAGTATTTT,CATLAGGSRDTQYF
TRBD2,once,TRBJ2-2,TRBV9,TGTGCCAGCAGCGTTGCGGGGGTGAACACCGGGGAGCTGTTTTTT,CASSVAGVNTGELFF
NA,NA,TRBJ1-2,TRBV5-1,TGCGCCAGCAGCTCGGACTCAGGGGCTTATGGCTACACCTTC,CASSSDSGAYGYTF
TRBD1,NA,TRBJ1-1,TRBV5-4,TGTGCCAGCAGCTTCTTACAGGGGGCGCACGCTGAAGCTTTCTTT,CASSFLQGAHAEAFF
NA,NA,TRBJ2-2,TRBV27,TGTGCCAGCAGTTTTAGCAGAACACAGTTTTTCCCCACCGGGGAGCTGTTTTTT,CASSFSRTQFFPTGELFF
NA,NA,TRBJ2-5,TRBV11-2,TGTGCCAGCTCTTCTGGCGGGGGCCCGCAAGAGACCCAGTACTTC,CASSSGGGPQETQYF
NA,NA,TRBJ2-5,TRBV11-2,TGTGCCAGCAGCCCGACGGGCAGGGCTGAGACCCAGTACTTC,CASSPTGRAETQYF
TRBD1,NA,TRBJ2-7,TRBV25-1,TGTGCCAGCAGTGAAAAAGGACAGGGGGTCCACGAGCAGTACTTC,CASSEKGQGVHEQYF
TRBD1,NA,TRBJ2-7,TRBV6-6,TGTGCCAGCAGGACAGGGTACCAATACGAGCAGTACTTC,CASRTGYQYEQYF
TRBD1,NA,TRBJ2-2,TRBV5-4,TGTGCCAGCAGCTTTCAGGGGGCCCCCACCGGGGAGCTGTTTTTT,CASSFQGAPTGELFF
TRBD1,NA,TRBJ1-1,TRBV6-5,TGTGCCAGCAGTAAAGGGACAGCTGGAGGAGCTTTCTTT,CASSKGTAGGAFF
NA,NA,TRBJ1-2,TRBV5-1,TGCGCCAGCAGCTTAAATGACGGAGCTAACTATGGCTACACCTTC,CASSLNDGANYGYTF
NA,NA,TRBJ2-3,TRBV6-4,TGTGCCAGCAGGGATACTAGAATCGCCAAAGATACGCAGTATTTT,CASRDTRIAKDTQYF
NA,NA,TRBJ2-1,TRBV7-3,TGTGCCAGCAGCCCGACCCGGATGACCTTCAATGAGCAGTTCTTC,CASSPTRMTFNEQFF
NA,NA,TRBJ2-7,TRBV7-3,TGTGCCAGCAGCTTAAAAGGAGGCAGGGCCTACGAGCAGTACTTC,CASSLKGGRAYEQYF
TRBD2,NA,TRBJ2-1,TRBV10-3,TGTGCCATCAGTGAGGGCGGACTAGCGGGGGCCAAAGAATCCTACAATGAGCAGTTCTTC,CAISEGGLAGAKESYNEQFF
TRBD1,NA,TRBJ1-2,TRBV6-4,TGTGCCAGCAGTGACCAACGGGACAGAAAATATGGCTACACCTTC,CASSDQRDRKYGYTF
NA,NA,TRBJ1-6,TRBV4-1,TGCGCCAGCAGCCAAGTTAATTCACCCCTCCACTTT,CASSQVNSPLHF
NA,NA,TRBJ2-1,TRBV10-1,TGCGCCAGCAGCGAGTCACGGGGGATTAATGAGCAGTTCTTC,CASSESRGINEQFF